This entry concerns a single T cell receptor beta chain. This sample was included in a study of blood T cell repertoires in COVID-19. Clones were read by immunoSEQ multiplex PCR, and TCRdb kept only the in-frame ones, dropping some. Of 210,000 or so clones in the sample, around 90% are singletons; the top ten hold approximately 12%. There are 14 residues in the CDR3. Germline-derived CDR1 and CDR2 are SEHNR and FQNEAQ (reference sequence). Trimming took 1 base from V and 2 from J, leaving 9 bases between them. The J gene is TRBJ2-7, the V gene TRBV7-9; tentative D call: TRBD1 (5 bases). The sequencing input was peripheral blood. The source of this sequence is a woman younger than 35 who had recovered from COVID-19. The DNA for the CDR3 is TGTGCCAGCAGCTTAGTCGGACAAGCCTACGAGCAGTACTTC. Residues: CASSLVGQAYEQYF.